The clone carrying this TCR beta chain was seen a handful of times. Its antigen is unidentified. This record comes from a study of memory CD4+ T cells and cytomegalovirus serostatus. Study findings and constraints: Each of 65 to 75 CMV-associated TCRbeta sequences occurred in one to five individuals.

Per the original data handling: Out-of-frame sequences were removed, leaving around 2,000,000 distinct TCRbeta sequences. Method: immunoSEQ multiplex PCR; TCRdb's copy keeps in-frame clones and lacks some. V and J calls and clone size are those listed in that table; D and trimming were worked out from the DNA. The sample records over 60,000 clones, 75% to 80% being singletons. V lost 6 bases to trimming and J lost 2 bases, with 8 bases between them. The CDR3 sequence is 12 residues long. From germline, CDR1 is MNHNS and CDR2 SASEGT. The sort gate was single viable CD3+CD4+CD8-CD45RO+ cells for memory CD4+ T cells. CMV serostatus came from serum IgG against pp150, pp28, p38, p52. After thawing, CD4+ T cells were positively selected.

Sample: memory CD4+ T cells from blood. The chain is built from TRBV6-1 and TRBJ2-7; D call uncertain. The clonotype originates from an adult in good health and CMV-seronegative. The CDR3 nucleotides are TGTGCCAGCAGCAATCGAGCCTACGAGCAGTACTTC. Amino acid sequence: CASSNRAYEQYF.